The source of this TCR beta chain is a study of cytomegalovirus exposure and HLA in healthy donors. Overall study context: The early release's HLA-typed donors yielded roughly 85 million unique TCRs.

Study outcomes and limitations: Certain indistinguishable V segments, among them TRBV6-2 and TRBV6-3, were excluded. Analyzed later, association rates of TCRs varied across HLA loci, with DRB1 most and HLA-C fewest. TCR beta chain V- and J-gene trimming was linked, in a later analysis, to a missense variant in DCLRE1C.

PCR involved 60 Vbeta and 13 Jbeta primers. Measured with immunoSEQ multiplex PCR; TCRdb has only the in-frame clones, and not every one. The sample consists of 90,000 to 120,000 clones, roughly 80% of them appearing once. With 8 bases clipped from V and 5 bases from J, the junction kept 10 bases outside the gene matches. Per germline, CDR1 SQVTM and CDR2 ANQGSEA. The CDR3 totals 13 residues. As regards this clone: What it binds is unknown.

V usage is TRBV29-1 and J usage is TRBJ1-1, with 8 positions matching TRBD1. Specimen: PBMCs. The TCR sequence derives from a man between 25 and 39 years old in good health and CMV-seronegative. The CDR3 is CSFTKDRATEAFF. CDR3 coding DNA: TGCAGCTTCACCAAGGACAGGGCAACTGAAGCTTTCTTT.